A single sample is the source of the 19 T cell receptor beta chains below, sequenced in a study of patients and donors after allogeneic stem cell transplantation (dated by TCRdb to the early 2020s). Libraries were made using RT-PCR. The instrument was a NextSeq 550. Using fastp trimming at Q25 and MiXCR clonotype assembly, TCRdb reanalyzed the public sequencing data and kept in-frame beta chains. One record per CDR3 amino acid sequence lists the most common genes and DNA. The sample yields some 10,000 distinct CDR3 sequences; under 25% were counted once. The biggest ten clones account for 53% of the sample. Sequences were obtained from blood, either unsorted or a sorted T cell fraction (not recorded which). The receptor source for this set is a human donor who was either an allogeneic HSCT recipient or a stem cell or donor lymphocyte infusion donor (not recorded which). It is not recorded whose cells these are; they may come from a transplant donor.

This clonotype was recorded many times. The chain couples TRBV24-1 to TRBJ1-2, with D perhaps TRBD1 (6 bases). The length of the CDR3 is 14 residues. Looked up from germline, CDR1 is KGHDR and CDR2 is SFDVKD. Trimming cost V 9 bases and J 10 bases, with 23 bases left between them. The CDR3 sequence: CATAPGSGAVYYTF. DNA for the CDR3: TGTGCCACCGCACCGGGGTCAGGGGCCGTTTACTACACCTTC.

This clonotype was seen only a few times. The gene calls are TRBV5-4 and TRBJ1-1, with D possibly being TRBD1 (5 bases). Germline V lookup: CDR1 SGHNT, CDR2 YYREEE (reference sequence). The CDR3 is made up of 14 amino acids. V was clipped by 0 bases and J by 2 bases, with 8 bases between them. DNA for the CDR3: TGTGCCAGCAGCTTGGCAGGACAAAACACTGAAGCTTTCTTT. Its translation: CASSLAGQNTEAFF.

J is TRBJ1-2 and V is TRBV2, with D perhaps matching TRBD1 (5 bases). The germline gives CDR1 SNHLY, CDR2 FYNNEI. V was shortened by 7 bases and J by 9 bases, with 27 bases between the two germline ends. This CDR3 comprises 16 residues. The CDR3 nucleotides are TGTGCCAGCACGAGAGGGACCGGAGAACCCCTAGGTAGCTACACCTTC. Its protein product is CASTRGTGEPLGSYTF.

The chain uses TRBV3-1 and TRBJ2-1, with D tentatively TRBD1 (5 bases). The ends were cut back, 2 bases at V and 8 bases at J, with 16 bases in the middle. Germline-derived CDR1 and CDR2 are LGHDT and YNNKEL (reference sequence). CDR3 length: 15 amino acids. CDR3 sequence reads: CASSQLNRQGDEQFF. The CDR3 DNA follows: TGTGCCAGCAGCCAATTGAACAGGCAAGGGGATGAGCAGTTCTTC.

This clonotype was found many times. The chain is built from TRBV10-3 and TRBJ2-1; D perhaps matches TRBD2 (5 bases). With 6 bases removed from V and 7 bases from J, the gap between germline ends came to 22 bases. From germline, CDR1 is ENHRY and CDR2 SYGVKD. The CDR3 is made up of 16 amino acids. The CDR3 DNA reads as TGTGCCATCAGCACCGGAGGACTCCTCGTCAAGAATGAGCAGTTCTTC. It yields the protein CAISTGGLLVKNEQFF.

The CDR3 is CASSTGRPQVWNQPQHF. CDR3 nucleotides: TGTGCCAGTAGTACCGGCCGACCTCAGGTGTGGAATCAGCCCCAGCATTTT. The chain links TRBV19 to TRBJ1-5; D is unclear. Germline values: CDR1 LNHDA, CDR2 SQIVND (reference sequence). The CDR3 runs 17 residues. The V end lost 4 bases, the J end lost 4 bases, and 20 bases lay between the germline ends.

This clonotype was recorded many times. This rearrangement joins TRBV7-8 to TRBJ2-4, with TRBD2 as a possible D gene (6 bases). Germline lookup yields CDR1 SGHVS and CDR2 FQNEAQ. The CDR3 sequence is 14 residues long. Deletions cut 3 bases from V and 0 bases from J, with 6 bases between. For the CDR3, the DNA is TGTGCCAGCAGCTTGGGGGGAGCCAAAAACATTCAGTACTTC. Encoded protein: CASSLGGAKNIQYF.

This clonotype has at least ten counts. The CDR3 bases are TGTGCCAGCAGTCGGACTAGCGGGGGCTACAATGAGCAGTTCTTC. This sequence encodes CASSRTSGGYNEQFF. This chain connects TRBV3-1 to TRBJ2-1; TRBD2 aligns across 13 bases. Germline CDR1 and CDR2: LGHDT and YNNKEL (reference sequence). The CDR3 is made up of 15 amino acids. Germline trimming cut 6 bases from V and 3 bases from J; bases unmatched to any gene: 2.

This clonotype was seen more than once but under ten times. The chain recombines TRBV5-6 with TRBJ2-3; possibly TRBD1 or TRBD2 for D (5 bases each). V dropped 2 bases and J dropped 0 bases, with 22 bases sitting between them. The CDR3 extends over 19 amino acids. Germline CDR1 is SGHDT and CDR2 is YYEEEE. CDR3 region: CASSFPLGDAASSTDTQYF. The CDR3 DNA reads as TGTGCCAGCAGCTTCCCTTTGGGGGACGCCGCTTCTAGCACAGATACGCAGTATTTT. The variable domain in full, completed from reference TRBV5-6 and TRBJ2-3, reads DAGVTQSPTHLIKTRGQQVTLRCSPKSGHDTVSWYQQALGQGPQFIFQYYEEEERQRGNFPDRFSGHQFPNYSSELNVNALLLGDSALYLCASSFPLGDAASSTDTQYFGPGTRLTVL.

The gene calls are TRBV21-1 and TRBJ2-3; TRBD1, the table's D call, lacks a check against the DNA. TRBV21-1 is deemed a pseudogene. The CDR3 has 15 residues. The CDR3 DNA reads as TGTGCCAGCAGCACCCCGGACATCGCGAGGGATACGCAGTATTTT. This codes for CASSTPDIARDTQYF.

V usage is TRBV20-1 and J usage is TRBJ2-1; 7 bases line up with TRBD2. After removal of 6 bases from V and 3 bases from J, the junction contained 5 bases not matched to a gene. The CDR3 sequence is 13 residues long. Germline V gene lookup returns CDR1 DFQATT and CDR2 SNEGSKA (reference sequence). CDR3 loop: CSAAPGGYNEQFF. The DNA for the CDR3 is TGCAGTGCCGCCCCGGGAGGCTACAATGAGCAGTTCTTC.

J is TRBJ2-5 and V is TRBV7-9; 9 bases map to TRBD1. Germline-derived CDR1 and CDR2 are SEHNR and FQNEAQ (reference sequence). This CDR3 has 15 residues. V trimming: 5 bases; J trimming: 7 bases; junction bases outside the gene matches: 11. The CDR3 DNA is TGTGCCAGCAGCCCCCAACAGGGGGCGCAGGGGACCCAGTACTTC. The encoded protein is CASSPQQGAQGTQYF.

This clonotype was observed a few times. This sequence joins TRBV20-1 and TRBJ2-3; 8 bases are shared with TRBD2. The CDR3 consists of 13 residues. Germline V gene sequence: CDR1 DFQATT, CDR2 SNEGSKA (reference sequence). The V segment lost 3 bases and the J segment 5 bases; nucleotides outside the gene matches: 4. The CDR3 reads CSARAGGRDTQYF. The CDR3 DNA reads TGCAGTGCTAGGGCGGGGGGCCGAGATACGCAGTATTTT.

The chain employs TRBV5-1 and TRBJ2-3, with D perhaps matching TRBD2 (5 bases). CDR1 SGHRS and CDR2 YFSETQ come from the germline V gene. The CDR3 runs to 13 residues. Trimming took off 4 bases at V and 4 bases at J, with 10 bases between the two ends. The CDR3 reads CASSAGSADTQYF. As DNA, the CDR3 is TGCGCCAGCAGCGCGGGTTCCGCAGATACGCAGTATTTT. The full variable domain, rest sourced from reference TRBV5-1 and TRBJ2-3, is KAGVTQTPRYLIKTRGQQVTLSCSPISGHRSVSWYQQTPGQGLQFLFEYFSETQRNKGNFPGRFSGRQFSNSRSEMNVSTLELGDSALYLCASSAGSADTQYFGPGTRLTVL.

CDR3 protein: CASSLASGESNEQFF. The CDR3 DNA follows: TGTGCCAGCAGCTTGGCGTCAGGGGAATCCAATGAGCAGTTCTTC. The chain employs TRBV5-4 and TRBJ2-1, with D maybe TRBD1 (6 bases). The CDR3 is made up of 15 amino acids. Germline CDR1 is SGHNT and CDR2 is YYREEE (reference sequence). Trimming removed 0 bases at V and 6 bases at J, with 13 bases between.

This clonotype turned up a few times. The gene calls are TRBV7-8 and TRBJ1-1, with D possibly matching TRBD1 (5 bases). Per the germline V gene, CDR1 is SGHVS and CDR2 is FQNEAQ. This CDR3 has 15 residues. V lost 2 bases, J lost 0 bases, and 10 bases lay in between. CDR3: CASSLTADMNTEAFF. The CDR3 DNA is TGTGCCAGCAGCTTAACGGCGGACATGAACACTGAAGCTTTCTTT.

This clonotype qualifies as medium-sized (0.01 to 0.1%). The chain is built from TRBV6-2 or TRBV6-3 and TRBJ1-2; no definite D call. V lost 4 bases and J lost 7, with 16 bases in between. Germline V gene data show CDR1 as MNHEY and CDR2 as SVGEGT. CDR3 size: 14 residues. The CDR3 loop reads CASSSDGRSVGYTF. The CDR3 DNA sequence: TGTGCCAGCAGTTCGGACGGACGGTCGGTTGGCTACACCTTC.

This clonotype has a count of ten or more. V usage is TRBV20-1 and J usage is TRBJ1-4, with D possibly TRBD1 on 5 matching bases. V was pared by 0 bases and J by 6 bases, with 14 bases between. The CDR3 spans 15 residues. Germline V gene sequence: CDR1 DFQATT, CDR2 SNEGSKA (reference sequence). This CDR3 reads CSARDRRQGHEKLFF. DNA of the CDR3: TGCAGTGCTAGAGATCGTAGGCAGGGCCATGAAAAACTGTTTTTT.

This rearrangement joins TRBV19 to TRBJ1-1; D perhaps matches TRBD1 (6 bases). V was clipped by 9 bases and J by 1 base, with 12 bases between them. The germline V gene has CDR1 LNHDA and CDR2 SQIVND (reference sequence). The CDR3 totals 13 residues. The CDR3 loop reads CASQGQGNTEAFF. The CDR3 DNA follows: TGTGCCAGCCAGGGGCAGGGGAACACTGAAGCTTTCTTT.